A selection of T cell receptor beta chains follows, all from one sample in a study of control samples from healthy donors and cancer patients. The data were produced by immunoSEQ multiplex PCR, yet TCRdb's version contains in-frame clones alone and is incomplete. The sample shows some 20,000 clones, more than 70% of them seen only once. The sequenced material came from PBMCs. All receptors come from a man aged 60 to 69 with head and neck cancer. CDR3s include the opening cysteine and the closing phenylalanine or tryptophan. D genes are given only for firm matches. Expanded clones get a size class; other rows say once, few or many, or leave the size out.

>-|TRBV9|-|TRBJ2-3
CASSVEQGTYTQYF
TGTGCCAGCAGCGTAGAACAAGGGACGTATACGCAGTATTTT
>-|TRBV2|-|TRBJ1-1
CASRMTPGQLNTEAFF
TGTGCCAGCAGGATGACGCCGGGACAACTGAACACTGAAGCTTTCTTT
>TRBD1|TRBV5-6|-|TRBJ1-1
CASSLDGTGGRTEAFF
TGTGCCAGCAGCTTGGATGGGACAGGGGGAAGAACTGAAGCTTTCTTT
>TRBD1|TRBV7-9|-|TRBJ1-6
CASNPGQLNSPLHF
TGTGCCAGCAACCCGGGACAGCTCAATTCACCCCTCCACTTT
>-|TRBV30|-|TRBJ2-2
CAWSRERELFF
TGTGCCTGGTCCCGAGAGCGGGAGCTGTTTTTT
>-|TRBV10-3|-|TRBJ2-1
CAISVAGRVNEQFF
TGTGCCATCAGTGTGGCGGGCCGGGTAAATGAGCAGTTCTTC
>-|TRBV5-4|-|TRBJ2-1
CASSLSVSSLGEQFF
TGTGCCAGCAGCCTTAGCGTCTCCTCCCTCGGTGAGCAGTTCTTC
>-|TRBV30|-|TRBJ1-6
CAWRAGTLEWNSPLHF
TGTGCCTGGAGAGCCGGGACCCTAGAGTGGAATTCACCCCTCCACTTT
>-|TRBV27|-|TRBJ1-1
CASSWGVNTEAFF
TGTGCCAGCAGTTGGGGAGTAAACACTGAAGCTTTCTTT
>-|TRBV25-1|once|TRBJ1-3
CASSEWSAGGNTIYF
TGTGCCAGCAGTGAATGGTCCGCGGGAGGAAACACCATATATTTT
>TRBD1|TRBV19|medium-sized|TRBJ2-2
CASSIQGATGELFF
TGTGCCAGTAGTATACAGGGGGCGACCGGGGAGCTGTTTTTT
>TRBD2|TRBV9|-|TRBJ2-2
CASSSEGTAITSGVTPGELFF
TGTGCCAGCAGCTCAGAAGGGACAGCGATTACTAGCGGGGTGACTCCCGGGGAGCTGTTTTTT
>TRBD2|TRBV15|-|TRBJ2-1
CATSTTSGRAGEQFF
TGTGCCACCAGCACTACTAGCGGGAGGGCCGGAGAGCAGTTCTTC
>-|TRBV5-1|-|TRBJ1-4
CASSLARQATNEKLFF
TGCGCCAGCAGCTTGGCCAGGCAGGCAACTAATGAAAAACTGTTTTTT
>-|TRBV3-1/TRBV3-2|-|TRBJ2-1
CASSLVGGAGGYNEQFF
TGTGCCAGCAGCCTCGTTGGAGGGGCAGGGGGATACAATGAGCAGTTCTTC
>-|TRBV25-1|-|TRBJ2-7
CAPRGQGTGYEQYF
TGTGCCCCAAGAGGGCAGGGAACGGGCTACGAGCAGTACTTC
>TRBD1|TRBV25-1|-|TRBJ1-1
CASSEGMTGSEAFF
TGTGCCAGCAGTGAGGGGATGACAGGGAGTGAAGCTTTCTTT
>-|TRBV6-5|-|TRBJ1-2
CASSYDRSFYGYTF
TGTGCCAGCAGTTACGACAGGAGTTTCTATGGCTACACCTTC
>-|TRBV29-1|once|TRBJ1-4
CSGLLPGQGEKLFF
TGCAGCGGACTCCTGCCGGGGCAAGGTGAAAAACTGTTTTTT
>-|TRBV11-2|-|TRBJ2-2
CASSLDWGNTGELFF
TGTGCCAGCAGCTTAGATTGGGGCAACACCGGGGAGCTGTTTTTT
>-|TRBV7-3|-|TRBJ2-1
CASSTDRANEQFF
TGTGCCAGCAGCACAGATAGGGCCAATGAGCAGTTCTTC
>TRBD2|TRBV28|-|TRBJ2-5
CASSLGAAAGGTQYF
TGTGCCAGCAGTTTAGGGGCCGCCGCGGGGGGGACCCAGTACTTC
>-|TRBV10-2|-|TRBJ2-1
CASRAQALSYNEQFF
TGCGCCAGCAGAGCGCAAGCGCTCTCCTACAATGAGCAGTTCTTC
>-|TRBV6-1|few|TRBJ1-1
CASSDLGLGGNTEAFF
TGTGCCAGCAGTGATTTGGGTTTGGGGGGGAACACTGAAGCTTTCTTT
>TRBD1|TRBV10-3|-|TRBJ2-7
CAISEGEGGHPSYEQYF
TGTGCCATCAGTGAGGGGGAAGGGGGCCACCCCTCCTACGAGCAGTACTTC
>-|TRBV6-6|-|TRBJ1-2
CASSYSADRFFGYTF
TGTGCCAGCAGTTACTCGGCCGACAGGTTTTTTGGCTACACCTTC
>-|TRBV5-1|once|TRBJ1-2
CASSLATAGNYGYTF
TGCGCCAGCAGCTTGGCCACCGCAGGGAACTATGGCTACACCTTC
>TRBD2|TRBV6-1|-|TRBJ2-1
CASSALTSGSYNEQFF
TGTGCCAGCAGTGCCCTAACTAGCGGATCCTACAATGAGCAGTTCTTC
>-|TRBV6-2/TRBV6-3|-|TRBJ2-1
CATSSYEQFF
TGTGCCACCAGTAGCTATGAGCAGTTCTTC
>TRBD2|TRBV27|-|TRBJ2-3
CASSLYSGRDGDTQYF
TGTGCCAGCAGTCTCTATAGCGGGAGGGACGGGGATACGCAGTATTTT
>-|TRBV30|-|TRBJ1-1
CAWRMNTEAFF
TGTGCCTGGAGGATGAACACTGAAGCTTTCTTT
>-|TRBV4-2|-|TRBJ1-6
CASSRENSPLHF
TGTGCCAGCAGCCGAGAGAATTCACCCCTCCACTTT
>-|TRBV4-2|once|TRBJ1-1
CASSQVHVNTEAFF
TGTGCCAGCAGCCAAGTTCACGTGAACACTGAAGCTTTCTTT
>-|TRBV2|once|TRBJ1-1
CASRTLNTEAFF
TGTGCCAGCAGGACTTTGAACACTGAAGCTTTCTTT
>TRBD1|TRBV6-1|once|TRBJ1-2
CASSEGGQGGMIREGYTF
TGTGCCAGCAGTGAAGGGGGACAGGGGGGTATGATTAGAGAGGGCTACACCTTC
>-|TRBV11-2|-|TRBJ2-7
CASSLADSLFEEQYF
TGTGCCAGCAGCTTAGCAGACAGCCTATTTGAGGAGCAGTACTTC
>-|TRBV5-4|-|TRBJ2-5
CASSHSLGAQETQYF
TGTGCCAGCAGCCACTCGTTGGGGGCCCAAGAGACCCAGTACTTC
>-|TRBV25-1|-|TRBJ1-5
CASSDLQWKAQHF
TGTGCCAGCAGTGATTTGCAGTGGAAGGCCCAGCATTTT
>-|TRBV7-9|-|TRBJ1-4
CASSLYRITTNEKLFF
TGTGCCAGCAGCTTATATCGGATAACAACTAATGAAAAACTGTTTTTT
>TRBD2|TRBV5-1|-|TRBJ2-3
CASSSAGVGTDTQYF
TGCGCCAGCAGCTCCGCGGGGGTAGGCACAGATACGCAGTATTTT
>-|TRBV19|-|TRBJ1-4
CASSANREKLFF
TGTGCCAGTAGTGCGAACAGGGAAAAACTGTTTTTT
>TRBD1|TRBV28|-|TRBJ2-3
CASSSGQGSDTQYF
TGTGCCAGCAGCTCGGGACAGGGCTCAGATACGCAGTATTTT
>-|TRBV7-3|-|TRBJ2-1
CASSLGPGTSYNEQFF
TGTGCCAGCAGCTTAGGGCCGGGGACCTCCTACAATGAGCAGTTCTTC